The rows below give T cell receptor beta chains drawn from one sample of a study of human versus mouse CDR3 diversity and MHC coevolution. Profiling relied on immunoSEQ multiplex PCR, and the TCRdb table lists in-frame clones only, not all of them. Here the sample spans roughly 86,000 clones, around 93% being singletons. The specimen was naive CD4+ T cells from blood. The receptors come from a person between 30 and 69 years old in good health. Each CDR3 is given with its conserved first and last residue. Each record gives: CDR3 DNA, CDR3 protein, clone size, D gene, V gene, J gene. D genes are given only for firm matches. Not every row has a clone size; where given, it reads once, few, many or a size class.

TGTGCCACAGAGGGGGCGGCGGAGACCCAGTACTTC	CATEGAAETQYF	.	TRBD1	TRBV10-3	TRBJ2-5
TGTGCCAGCAGCTTAGCGAGGAGGGGCGGATTCTTC	CASSLARRGGFF	once	.	TRBV7-2	TRBJ2-1
TGCGCCAGCAGCTTGAGGGAATACAATGAGCAGTTCTTC	CASSLREYNEQFF	.	.	TRBV11-3	TRBJ2-1
TGTGCCAGCTCACCGACAGGGGGTCGTTATAGCAATCAGCCCCAGCATTTT	CASSPTGGRYSNQPQHF	.	TRBD1	TRBV18	TRBJ1-5
TGTGCCAGCAGCTTGGGGGGCCTCCTTGGGGACACTGGAGCTTTCTTT	CASSLGGLLGDTGAFF	.	.	TRBV5-4	TRBJ1-1
TGTGCCAGCAGCTTAAGCGGGGGGTGGCGTGAGCAGTTCTTC	CASSLSGGWREQFF	.	TRBD2	TRBV7-9	TRBJ2-1
TGTGCCAGCAGCTTAGTTACGGCAGGGGGCAACTATGGCTACACCTTC	CASSLVTAGGNYGYTF	.	TRBD1	TRBV11-2	TRBJ1-2
TGTGCCAGCAGGTCTTACAGGGGCCGGCCGGGAGGCTACACCTTC	CASRSYRGRPGGYTF	.	TRBD1	TRBV7-9	TRBJ1-2
TGTGCCAGCAGCTTAGCAGGGGTGCAGGGCCCCTACGAGCAGTACTTC	CASSLAGVQGPYEQYF	.	.	TRBV7-6	TRBJ2-7
TGTGCCAGCAGCCGACAGAGGAACACTGAAGCTTTCTTT	CASSRQRNTEAFF	.	.	TRBV7-3	TRBJ1-1
TGTGCCAGTAGTTCGACAGGGTCGAGCAATCAGCCCCAGCATTTT	CASSSTGSSNQPQHF	.	TRBD1	TRBV19	TRBJ1-5
TGTGCCAGCTCAACAGGGGTAAACACCGGGGAGCTGTTTTTT	CASSTGVNTGELFF	.	TRBD1	TRBV18	TRBJ2-2
TGTGCCAGTAGCCTCCAAGAGACCCAGTACTTC	CASSLQETQYF	.	.	TRBV19	TRBJ2-5
TGTGCCAGCAGTGTCGCACTGAACCTCTCCTACGAGCAGTACTTC	CASSVALNLSYEQYF	.	.	TRBV2	TRBJ2-7
TGTGCCAGCAGCTTTGGGACAGGGCAAATCACAGATACGCAGTATTTT	CASSFGTGQITDTQYF	.	TRBD1	TRBV11-3	TRBJ2-3
TGTGCCAGCAGCCCCTTTCGGACTAGCGGTTCCTACGAGCAGTACTTC	CASSPFRTSGSYEQYF	.	TRBD2	TRBV7-9	TRBJ2-7
TGTGCCAGCAGTTTATACAGGGGGACTGAAGCTTTCTTT	CASSLYRGTEAFF	.	TRBD1	TRBV6-5	TRBJ1-1
TGTGCCAGCAGTCCTACAGGGACGGTCACCGGGGAGCTGTTTTTT	CASSPTGTVTGELFF	.	.	TRBV6-1	TRBJ2-2
TGTGCCTGGAGACTTACAGGGTTCCCTAATGAAAAACTGTTTTTT	CAWRLTGFPNEKLFF	.	.	TRBV30	TRBJ1-4
TGTGCCAGCAGCTTAGGACTGGCAGAGACCCAGTACTTC	CASSLGLAETQYF	.	.	TRBV7-2	TRBJ2-5
TGTGCCAGCAGTTGGGGTAGCGGGAGTTCAGGCACCGGGGAGCTGTTTTTT	CASSWGSGSSGTGELFF	.	TRBD2	TRBV5-4	TRBJ2-2
TGTGCCAGCCGATTGATGAGGGCTATGCACACTGAAGCTTTCTTT	CASRLMRAMHTEAFF	.	.	TRBV7-2	TRBJ1-1
TGTGCCAGCAGCTTAACAAGGGACAGGGTGAACGGGGAGCTGTTTTTT	CASSLTRDRVNGELFF	.	TRBD1	TRBV7-3	TRBJ2-2
TGCGCCAGCAGCGGTAAGGGACAGGGAGTGACTTCACCCCTCCACTTT	CASSGKGQGVTSPLHF	.	TRBD1	TRBV10-1	TRBJ1-6
TGTGCCAGCAGTTTAGGGACAGGGTTCACTGAAGCTTTTTTT	CASSLGTGFTEAFF	.	TRBD1	TRBV28	TRBJ1-1
TGTGCCAGCACTCCGACTTGGATAGATACGCAGTATTTT	CASTPTWIDTQYF	.	.	TRBV6-1	TRBJ2-3
TGTGCCAGCAGCTTAGGAGCCGGTGGGGCGGTTGGCTACACCTTC	CASSLGAGGAVGYTF	.	.	TRBV7-9	TRBJ1-2
TGTGCCAGCAGCGTAACTGGGACAGGGTGGCAAGAGACCCAGTACTTC	CASSVTGTGWQETQYF	.	TRBD1	TRBV9	TRBJ2-5
TGTGCCTGGAGTGTAGACAGGGGTCGAGCGAACACTGAAGCTTTCTTT	CAWSVDRGRANTEAFF	.	TRBD1	TRBV30	TRBJ1-1
TGTGCCAGCACCGAGGGGGCAGGGAATACGGATGAGCAGTTCTTC	CASTEGAGNTDEQFF	.	TRBD1	TRBV6-5	TRBJ2-1
TGTGCCAGCAGCCCCCCCGGGGTGAATGAAAAACTGTTTTTT	CASSPPGVNEKLFF	once	.	TRBV9	TRBJ1-4
TGTGCCAGCAGCCGAGGCGGTAGGACAGCAGTCCTTAGGGATACGCAGTATTTT	CASSRGGRTAVLRDTQYF	.	.	TRBV25-1	TRBJ2-3
TGTGCCAGTAGGGGGGGAGAGACCCAGTACTTC	CASRGGETQYF	.	.	TRBV19	TRBJ2-5
TGTGCCAGCAGCGAGACGCCCGGGGGTGAAGCTTTCTTT	CASSETPGGEAFF	.	.	TRBV9	TRBJ1-1
TGTGCCAGCAGTTTACTAGCGGGCTCCTACAATGAGCAGTTCTTC	CASSLLAGSYNEQFF	medium-sized	TRBD2	TRBV27	TRBJ2-1